These 21 T cell receptor beta chains were sequenced from one sample in a study of T cells in tuberculosis. Produced via immunoSEQ multiplex PCR; TCRdb's table is partial and in-frame only. Altogether about 58,000 clones are present, approximately 91% being singletons, with the ten largest covering 20% to 25%. Thawed, overnight-rested PBMC were stained with GMM-loaded CD1B tetramer, viability dye and anti-CD3, then sorted. CD1B tetramers were loaded with Rhodococcus equi-derived C32 glucose monomycolate. The material sequenced was CD1b-GMM tetramer-negative cells sorted from PBMCs. The source is an adult woman with latent tuberculosis.

This clone was seen only a few times. The chain couples TRBV11-1 to TRBJ2-7; D is possibly TRBD2 (5 bases). V was trimmed by 5 bases and J by 7 bases, leaving 12 bases between them. Germline CDR1 SGHAT, CDR2 FQDESV (reference sequence). The CDR3 length is 12 residues. The CDR3 region is CASSLRTGEQYF. As DNA, the CDR3 is TGTGCCAGCAGCCTACGGACGGGGGAGCAGTACTTC.

This chain connects TRBV19 to TRBJ2-3; weak D call: TRBD2 (6 bases). Per the germline V gene, CDR1 is LNHDA and CDR2 is SQIVND (reference sequence). V was pared by 5 bases and J by 1 base, with 13 bases between. CDR3 size: 15 residues. This CDR3 is CASSPGGRRTDTQYF. CDR3 nucleotides: TGTGCCAGTAGTCCCGGGGGTCGGCGCACAGATACGCAGTATTTT.

The rearrangement links TRBV7-2 to TRBJ1-6; no reliable D call. The CDR3 contains 13 residues. V lost 3 bases, J lost 4 bases, and 4 bases lay in between. From germline, CDR1 is SGHTA and CDR2 FQGNSA. The CDR3 loop is CASSFGYNSPLHF. CDR3 nucleotide sequence: TGTGCCAGCAGCTTCGGGTATAATTCACCCCTCCACTTT.

V usage is TRBV28 and J usage is TRBJ1-5; 7 nucleotides match TRBD1. The V gene end was trimmed by 3 bases and the J gene end by 2 bases; junction bases not matched to a gene: 7. The CDR3 contains 16 residues. CDR1 is MDHEN and CDR2 is SYDVKM in the germline V gene. The DNA of the CDR3 is TGTGCCAGCAGTTTGCAGGGGGTAAGAGGCAATCAGCCCCAGCATTTT. It translates to CASSLQGVRGNQPQHF.

The chain joins TRBV27 to TRBJ1-1; D might be TRBD1 (5 bases). This CDR3 contains 17 residues. Trimming took 0 bases from V and 5 from J, leaving 19 bases between them. The germline V gene encodes CDR1 MNHEY and CDR2 SMNVEV (reference sequence). The CDR3 DNA reads as TGTGCCAGCAGTTTATCATCCCGGAGAGGGGAGGTTACTGAAGCTTTCTTT. Translated: CASSLSSRRGEVTEAFF.

CDR3 bases: TGTGCCAGCAGCTCGTTGGGGGCCTACGAGCAGTACTTC. Protein sequence: CASSSLGAYEQYF. The chain is built from TRBV5-4 and TRBJ2-5; the D gene could be TRBD1 or TRBD2 (5 bases each). The J call may not be correct, given that the DNA end is closer to TRBJ2-7. The CDR3 spans 13 residues. Germline V lookup: CDR1 SGHNT, CDR2 YYREEE (reference sequence).

The J gene is TRBJ2-2, the V gene TRBV13; TRBD1 aligns across 7 bases. The germline CDR1 and CDR2 sequences are PRHDT and FYEKMQ (reference sequence). J gave up 2 bases and V 5 bases, and 8 bases lay outside the gene matches. CDR3 size: 16 residues. Here the CDR3 DNA reads TGTGCCAGCAGCCTTCACAGGGGTCATAACACCGGGGAGCTGTTTTTT. Protein sequence: CASSLHRGHNTGELFF.

The chain recombines TRBV14 with TRBJ2-1; 7 bases line up with TRBD2. After removal of 2 bases from V and 3 bases from J, the junction contained 19 bases not matched to a gene. The CDR3 consists of 20 residues. CDR1 SGHDN and CDR2 FVKESK come from the germline V gene. CDR3 loop: CASSQFPRHKEGLIYNEQFF. In nucleotides, the CDR3 is TGTGCCAGCAGCCAATTTCCCCGACACAAAGAGGGACTAATCTACAATGAGCAGTTCTTC.

This clone was seen a handful of times. The chain is built from TRBV27 and TRBJ2-1; 11 nucleotides line up with TRBD2. V lost 6 bases and J lost 1; bases outside the gene matches: 5. Germline V lookup: CDR1 MNHEY, CDR2 SMNVEV (reference sequence). The CDR3 loop spans 16 amino acids. The DNA of the CDR3 is TGTGCCAGCAGCCCTAGCGGGAGGAATTCCTACAATGAGCAGTTCTTC. It yields the protein CASSPSGRNSYNEQFF.

This chain joins TRBV5-4 and TRBJ2-7, with D possibly being TRBD1 (6 bases). The CDR3 runs to 14 residues. V lost 2 bases to trimming and J lost 1 base, with 10 bases between them. CDR1 is SGHNT, CDR2 YYREEE, per germline (reference sequence). CDR3 loop: CASSLEQGSYEQYF. Written as DNA, the CDR3 is TGTGCCAGCAGCTTAGAGCAGGGGTCCTACGAGCAGTACTTC.

The chain is built from TRBV4-3 and TRBJ1-6, with no clear D. V lost 1 base, J lost 6 bases, and 4 bases lay in between. The CDR3 covers 13 residues. Germline V gene data show CDR1 as LGHNA and CDR2 as YSLEER. The CDR3 DNA follows: TGCGCCAGCAGCCAAGGTAGTAATTCACCCCTCCACTTT. Encoded protein: CASSQGSNSPLHF.

The chain's CDR3 is CATSRDRGGILSFF. The CDR3 DNA sequence: TGTGCCACCAGCAGGGACAGGGGCGGGATTTTGTCTTTCTTT. The chain recombines TRBV15 with TRBJ1-1; 9 bases are a match to TRBD1. The CDR3 is made up of 14 amino acids. Unmatched junction bases numbered 11, after V lost 3 bases and J lost 12 bases. CDR1 and CDR2 from the germline V gene are LNHNV and YYDKDF (reference sequence).

The chain links TRBV4-1 to TRBJ2-7; the D is unclear. The CDR3 extends over 17 amino acids. V lost 4 bases to trimming and J lost 0 bases, with 19 bases between them. CDR1 and CDR2 from the germline V gene are MGHRA and YSYEKL. The CDR3 reads CASSRLSGVISSYEQYF. The CDR3 DNA follows: TGCGCCAGCAGCCGTTTGTCAGGTGTAATAAGCTCCTACGAGCAGTACTTC.

The chain has TRBV5-8 and TRBJ2-3; 13 bases map to TRBD2. V was pared by 4 bases and J by 3 bases, with 5 bases of the junction left unmatched. The CDR3 consists of 16 residues. Looked up from germline, CDR1 is SGHTS and CDR2 is YDEGEE. CDR3 coding DNA: TGTGCCAGCAGCACTGGGACTAGCGGGGAGACAGATACGCAGTATTTT. Its protein product is CASSTGTSGETDTQYF.

V gene TRBV5-1 combines with J gene TRBJ2-1, with D perhaps TRBD1 (6 bases). This CDR3 has 13 residues. V shed 3 bases and J shed 5 bases, with 9 bases lying between them. Germline V gene data show CDR1 as SGHRS and CDR2 as YFSETQ. Written as DNA, the CDR3 is TGCGCCAGCAGCTCAGACAGGAACAATGAGCAGTTCTTC. Its protein product is CASSSDRNNEQFF.

The chain combines TRBV19 with TRBJ2-3; 7 bases are a match to TRBD1. Unmatched junction bases numbered 4, after V lost 10 bases and J lost 0 bases. Germline CDR1 is LNHDA and CDR2 is SQIVND (reference sequence). The CDR3 is 13 amino acids. In DNA, the CDR3 is TGTGCCACCTGGGACAGAAGCACAGATACGCAGTATTTT. This codes for CATWDRSTDTQYF.

V usage is TRBV29-1 and J usage is TRBJ2-1, with D tentatively TRBD1 (6 bases). V lost 6 bases, J lost 8 bases, and 20 bases lay in between. Germline V gene data show CDR1 as SQVTM and CDR2 as ANQGSEA. This CDR3 is 14 amino acids long. This CDR3 is CSVYTGLVIDEQFF. The CDR3 coding sequence is TGCAGCGTATATACAGGGCTAGTAATCGATGAGCAGTTCTTC.

The V gene is TRBV9, the J gene TRBJ1-1; 9 bases align to TRBD1. Germline CDR1 is SGDLS and CDR2 is YYNGEE. V lost 4 bases, J lost 4 bases, and 5 bases stayed unmatched. There are 14 residues in the CDR3. The CDR3 DNA is TGTGCCAGCAGCTTTCTGGACAGGGGCACTGAAGCTTTCTTT. As protein: CASSFLDRGTEAFF.

The chain carries TRBV7-3 and TRBJ2-1; 7 bases are shared with TRBD2. With 5 bases clipped from V and 8 bases from J, the junction kept 12 bases outside the gene matches. CDR3 length: 15 residues. Germline V lookup: CDR1 SGHTA, CDR2 FQGTGA. The CDR3, as DNA: TGTGCCAGCAGCCCCCCAAACGGCGGGGGAGATGAGCAGTTCTTC. Amino acid sequence: CASSPPNGGGDEQFF.

J is TRBJ2-5 and V is TRBV19; D ambiguous. The CDR3 covers 12 residues. V was shortened by 5 bases and J by 4 bases, with 8 bases between the two germline ends. Germline V gene sequence: CDR1 LNHDA, CDR2 SQIVND (reference sequence). CDR3 DNA sequence: TGTGCCAGTAGTTCAGCAGGAGAGACCCAGTACTTC. Its translation: CASSSAGETQYF. The variable domain in full, completed from reference TRBV19 and TRBJ2-5, reads DGGITQSPKYLFRKEGQNVTLSCEQNLNHDAMYWYRQDPGQGLRLIYYSQIVNDFQKGDIAEGYSVSREKKESFPLTVTSAQKNPTAFYLCASSSAGETQYFGPGTRLLVL.

This clone was counted between two and nine times. The chain links TRBV7-9 to TRBJ2-3; D is possibly TRBD2 (6 bases). CDR3 size: 15 residues. Germline V gene data show CDR1 as SEHNR and CDR2 as FQNEAQ (reference sequence). V lost 2 bases, J lost 2 bases, and 11 bases lay in between. The CDR3 region has the DNA TGTGCCAGCAGCTTATCTAGCGCCCCCACAGATACGCAGTATTTT. This encodes CASSLSSAPTDTQYF.